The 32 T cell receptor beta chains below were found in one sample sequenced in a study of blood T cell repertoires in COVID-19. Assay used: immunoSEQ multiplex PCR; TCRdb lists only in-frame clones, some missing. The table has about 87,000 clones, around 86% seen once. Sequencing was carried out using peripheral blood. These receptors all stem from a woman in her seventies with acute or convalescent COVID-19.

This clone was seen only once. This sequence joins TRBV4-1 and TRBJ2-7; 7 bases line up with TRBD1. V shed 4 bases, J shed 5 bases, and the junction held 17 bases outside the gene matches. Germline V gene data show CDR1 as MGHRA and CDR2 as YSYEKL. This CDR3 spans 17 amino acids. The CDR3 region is CASSPFPETGRYDEQYF. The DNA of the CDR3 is TGCGCCAGCAGCCCCTTTCCTGAGACAGGGCGATACGACGAGCAGTACTTC.

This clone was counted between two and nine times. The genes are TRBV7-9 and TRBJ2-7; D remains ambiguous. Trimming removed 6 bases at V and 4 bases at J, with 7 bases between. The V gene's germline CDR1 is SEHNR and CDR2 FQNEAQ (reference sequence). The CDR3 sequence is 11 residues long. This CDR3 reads CASRALYEQYF. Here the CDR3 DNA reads TGTGCCAGCAGGGCCCTTTACGAGCAGTACTTC.

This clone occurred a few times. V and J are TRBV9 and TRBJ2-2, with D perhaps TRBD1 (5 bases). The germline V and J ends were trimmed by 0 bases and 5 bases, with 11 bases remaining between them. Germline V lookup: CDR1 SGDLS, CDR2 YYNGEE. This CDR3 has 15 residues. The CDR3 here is CASSVAMGRTGELFF. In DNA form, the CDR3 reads TGTGCCAGCAGCGTAGCTATGGGGCGGACCGGGGAGCTGTTTTTT.

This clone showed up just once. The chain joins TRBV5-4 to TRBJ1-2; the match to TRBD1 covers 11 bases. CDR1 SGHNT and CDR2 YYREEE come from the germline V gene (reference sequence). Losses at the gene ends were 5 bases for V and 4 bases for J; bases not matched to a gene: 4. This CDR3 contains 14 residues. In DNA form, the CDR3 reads TGTGCCAGCAGGGGACAGGGGGGGACCTATGGCTACACCTTC. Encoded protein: CASRGQGGTYGYTF.

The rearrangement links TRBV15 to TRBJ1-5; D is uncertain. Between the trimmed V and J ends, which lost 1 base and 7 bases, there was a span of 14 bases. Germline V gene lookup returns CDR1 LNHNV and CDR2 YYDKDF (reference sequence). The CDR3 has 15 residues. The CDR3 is CATSRGASPEQPQHF. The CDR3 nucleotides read TGTGCCACCAGCAGAGGAGCGTCCCCGGAGCAGCCCCAGCATTTT.

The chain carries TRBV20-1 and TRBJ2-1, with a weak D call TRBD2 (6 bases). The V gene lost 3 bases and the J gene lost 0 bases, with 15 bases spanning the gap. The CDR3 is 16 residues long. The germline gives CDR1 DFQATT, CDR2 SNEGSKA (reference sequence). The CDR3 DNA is TGCAGTGCTAGTGATCAGAGGGGACTCTCCTACAATGAGCAGTTCTTC. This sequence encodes CSASDQRGLSYNEQFF.

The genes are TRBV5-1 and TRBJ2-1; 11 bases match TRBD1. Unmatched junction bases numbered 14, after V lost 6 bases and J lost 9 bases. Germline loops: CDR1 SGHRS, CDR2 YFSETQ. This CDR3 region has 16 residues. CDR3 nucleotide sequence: TGCGCCAGCACACCGGAACCGGGACAGGGGGGGAGTGAGCAGTTCTTC. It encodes CASTPEPGQGGSEQFF.

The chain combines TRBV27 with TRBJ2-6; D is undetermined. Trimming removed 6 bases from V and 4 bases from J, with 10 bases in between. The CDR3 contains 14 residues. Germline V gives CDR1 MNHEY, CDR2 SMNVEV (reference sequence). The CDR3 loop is CASRMAAGANVLTF. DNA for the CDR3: TGTGCCAGCAGGATGGCTGCCGGGGCCAACGTCCTGACTTTC. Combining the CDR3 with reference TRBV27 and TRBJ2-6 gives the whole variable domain EAQVTQNPRYLITVTGKKLTVTCSQNMNHEYMSWYRQDPGLGLRQIYYSMNVEVTDKGDVPEGYKVSRKEKRNFPLILESPSPNQTSLYFCASRMAAGANVLTFGAGSRLTVL.

DNA of the CDR3: TGTGCCAGCTCAGGAGGGGATCCCTACACCTTC. It codes for CASSGGDPYTF. This sequence joins TRBV18 and TRBJ1-2, with D maybe TRBD1 (5 bases). Trimming removed 5 bases at V and 10 bases at J, with 11 bases between. From germline, CDR1 is KGHSH and CDR2 LQKENI. The CDR3 has 11 amino acids.

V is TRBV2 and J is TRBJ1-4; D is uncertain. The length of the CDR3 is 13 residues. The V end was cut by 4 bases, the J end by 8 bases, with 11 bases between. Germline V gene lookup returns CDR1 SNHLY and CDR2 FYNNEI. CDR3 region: CASSARGGEKLFF. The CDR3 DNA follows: TGTGCCAGCAGTGCCCGGGGTGGGGAAAAACTGTTTTTT. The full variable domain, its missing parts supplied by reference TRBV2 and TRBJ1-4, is EPEVTQTPSHQVTQMGQEVILRCVPISNHLYFYWYRQILGQKVEFLVSFYNNEISEKSEIFDDQFSVERPDGSNFTLKIRSTKLEDSAMYFCASSARGGEKLFFGSGTQLSVL.

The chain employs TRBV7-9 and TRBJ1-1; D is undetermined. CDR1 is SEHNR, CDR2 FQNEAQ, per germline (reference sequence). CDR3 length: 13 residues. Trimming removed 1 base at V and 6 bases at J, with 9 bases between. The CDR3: CASSLVTAAEAFF. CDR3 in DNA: TGTGCCAGCAGCTTAGTAACAGCCGCTGAAGCTTTCTTT.

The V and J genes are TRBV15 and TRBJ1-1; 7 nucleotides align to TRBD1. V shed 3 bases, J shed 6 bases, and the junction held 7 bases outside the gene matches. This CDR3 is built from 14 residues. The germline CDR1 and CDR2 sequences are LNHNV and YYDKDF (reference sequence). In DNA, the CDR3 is TGTGCCACCAGCAGTGTGACAGGGCCCCCTGAAGCTTTCTTT. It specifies CATSSVTGPPEAFF.

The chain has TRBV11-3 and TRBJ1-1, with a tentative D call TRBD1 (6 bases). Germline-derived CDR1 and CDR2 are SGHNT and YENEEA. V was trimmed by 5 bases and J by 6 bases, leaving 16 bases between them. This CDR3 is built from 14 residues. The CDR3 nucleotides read TGTGCCAGCAGCCCGCAGACAGGATTACCTGAAGCTTTCTTT. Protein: CASSPQTGLPEAFF.

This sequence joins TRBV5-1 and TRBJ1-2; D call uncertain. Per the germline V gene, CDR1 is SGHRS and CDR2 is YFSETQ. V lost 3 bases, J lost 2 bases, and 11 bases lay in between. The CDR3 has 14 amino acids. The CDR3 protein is CASSSSTSNYGYTF. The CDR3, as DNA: TGCGCCAGCAGCTCTAGCACTAGCAACTATGGCTACACCTTC. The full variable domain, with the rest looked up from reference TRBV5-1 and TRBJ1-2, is KAGVTQTPRYLIKTRGQQVTLSCSPISGHRSVSWYQQTPGQGLQFLFEYFSETQRNKGNFPGRFSGRQFSNSRSEMNVSTLELGDSALYLCASSSSTSNYGYTFGSGTRLTVV.

The DNA for the CDR3 is TGCAGTGGCGGCTATGGCTACACCTTC. This codes for CSGGYGYTF. The chain recombines TRBV20-1 with TRBJ1-2, with D unclear. The ends were cut back, 7 bases at V and 4 bases at J, with 4 bases in the middle. CDR1 and CDR2 from the germline V gene are DFQATT and SNEGSKA (reference sequence). The CDR3 is made up of 9 amino acids.

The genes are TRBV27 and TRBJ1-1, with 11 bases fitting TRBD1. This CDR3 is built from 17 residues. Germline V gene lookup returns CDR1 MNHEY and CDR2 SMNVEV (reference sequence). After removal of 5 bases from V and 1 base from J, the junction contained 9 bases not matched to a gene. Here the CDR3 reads CASSKDRGQWGNTEAFF. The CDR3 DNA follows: TGTGCCAGCAGTAAGGACAGGGGGCAGTGGGGGAACACTGAAGCTTTCTTT.

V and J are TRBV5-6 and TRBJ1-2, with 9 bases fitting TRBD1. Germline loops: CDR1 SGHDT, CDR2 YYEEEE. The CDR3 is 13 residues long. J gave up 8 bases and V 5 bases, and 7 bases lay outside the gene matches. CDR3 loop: CASRPDRGGGYTF. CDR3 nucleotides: TGTGCCAGCAGACCGGACAGGGGAGGAGGCTACACCTTC.

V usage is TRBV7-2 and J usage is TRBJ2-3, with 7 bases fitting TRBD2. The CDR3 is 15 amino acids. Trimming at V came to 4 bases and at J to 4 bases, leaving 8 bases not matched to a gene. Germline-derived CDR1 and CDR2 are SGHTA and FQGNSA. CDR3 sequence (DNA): TGTGCCAGCAGCTCCCTGACTGGGAGGGCAGATACGCAGTATTTT. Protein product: CASSSLTGRADTQYF.

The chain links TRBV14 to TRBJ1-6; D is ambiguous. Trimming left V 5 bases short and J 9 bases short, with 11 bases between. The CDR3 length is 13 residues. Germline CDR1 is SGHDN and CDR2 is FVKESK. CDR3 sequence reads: CASSSTRSSPLHF. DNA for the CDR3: TGTGCCAGCAGCTCGACCCGGAGTTCACCCCTCCACTTT.

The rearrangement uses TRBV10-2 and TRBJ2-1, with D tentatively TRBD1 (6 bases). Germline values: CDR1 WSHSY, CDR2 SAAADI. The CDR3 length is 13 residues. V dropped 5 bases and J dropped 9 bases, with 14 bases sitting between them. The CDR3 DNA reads TGCGCCAGCAGTAAACAACAGGGAAGTGAGCAGTTCTTC. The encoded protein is CASSKQQGSEQFF.

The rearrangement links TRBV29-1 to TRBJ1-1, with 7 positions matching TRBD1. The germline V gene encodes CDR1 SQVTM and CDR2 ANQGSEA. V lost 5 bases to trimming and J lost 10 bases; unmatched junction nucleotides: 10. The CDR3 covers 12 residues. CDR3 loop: CSVTTGAEIAFF. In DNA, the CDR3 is TGCAGCGTTACTACAGGGGCGGAGATAGCTTTCTTT.

The CDR3 region has the DNA TGTGCCAGCAGTGAAAGCTCTGCAGATACGCAGTATTTT. It codes for CASSESSADTQYF. The chain joins TRBV6-1 to TRBJ2-3, with D unresolved. This CDR3 comprises 13 residues. Trimming cost V 2 bases and J 4 bases, with 7 bases left between them. Germline CDR1 reads MNHNS; CDR2 reads SASEGT.

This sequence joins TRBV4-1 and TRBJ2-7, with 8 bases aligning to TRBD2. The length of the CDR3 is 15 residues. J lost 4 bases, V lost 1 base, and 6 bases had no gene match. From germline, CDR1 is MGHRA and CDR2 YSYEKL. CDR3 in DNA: TGCGCCAGCAGCCAAGTTATTAGCGGGGAGTACGAGCAGTACTTC. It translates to CASSQVISGEYEQYF.

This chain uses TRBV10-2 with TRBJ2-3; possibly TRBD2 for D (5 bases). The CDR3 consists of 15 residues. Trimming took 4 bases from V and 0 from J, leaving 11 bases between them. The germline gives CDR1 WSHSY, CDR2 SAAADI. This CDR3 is CASSGAASSTDTQYF. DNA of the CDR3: TGCGCCAGCAGTGGAGCGGCCTCTAGCACAGATACGCAGTATTTT.

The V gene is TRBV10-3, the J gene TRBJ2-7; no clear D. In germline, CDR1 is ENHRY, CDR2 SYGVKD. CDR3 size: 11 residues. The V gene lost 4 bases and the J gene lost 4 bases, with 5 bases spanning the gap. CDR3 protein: CAISGQYEQYF. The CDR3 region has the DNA TGTGCCATCAGTGGGCAGTACGAGCAGTACTTC.

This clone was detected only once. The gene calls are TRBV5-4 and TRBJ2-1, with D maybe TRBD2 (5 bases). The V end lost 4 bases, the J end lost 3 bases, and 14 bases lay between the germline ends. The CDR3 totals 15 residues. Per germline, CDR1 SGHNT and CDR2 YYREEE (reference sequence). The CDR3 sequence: CASSGRGLYYNEQFF. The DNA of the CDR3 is TGTGCCAGCAGCGGCCGCGGGCTATACTACAATGAGCAGTTCTTC.

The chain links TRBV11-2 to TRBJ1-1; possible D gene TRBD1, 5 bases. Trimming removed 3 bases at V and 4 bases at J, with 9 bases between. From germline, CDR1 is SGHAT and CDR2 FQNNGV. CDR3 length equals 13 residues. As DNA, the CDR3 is TGTGCCAGCAGCTTGGGCCAGGGCACTGAAGCTTTCTTT. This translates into CASSLGQGTEAFF.

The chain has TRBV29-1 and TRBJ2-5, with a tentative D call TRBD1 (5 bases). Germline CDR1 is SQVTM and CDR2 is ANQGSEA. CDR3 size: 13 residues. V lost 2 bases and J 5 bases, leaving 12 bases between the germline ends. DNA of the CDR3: TGCAGCGTTGAACAAGGGGATCGCGAGACCCAGTACTTC. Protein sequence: CSVEQGDRETQYF.

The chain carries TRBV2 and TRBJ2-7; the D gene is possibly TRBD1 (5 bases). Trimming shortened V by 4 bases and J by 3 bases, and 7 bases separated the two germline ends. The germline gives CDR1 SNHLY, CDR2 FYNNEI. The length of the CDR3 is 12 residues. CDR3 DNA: TGTGCCAGCAGTGGACAGATCTACGAGCAGTACTTC. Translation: CASSGQIYEQYF.

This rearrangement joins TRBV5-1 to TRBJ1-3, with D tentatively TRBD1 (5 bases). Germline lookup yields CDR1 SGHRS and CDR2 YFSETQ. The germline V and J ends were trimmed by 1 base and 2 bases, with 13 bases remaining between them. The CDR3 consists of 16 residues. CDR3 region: CASSLLGVGAGNTIYF. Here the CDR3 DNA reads TGCGCCAGCAGCTTGTTGGGCGTAGGGGCTGGAAACACCATATATTTT. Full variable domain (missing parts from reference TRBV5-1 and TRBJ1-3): KAGVTQTPRYLIKTRGQQVTLSCSPISGHRSVSWYQQTPGQGLQFLFEYFSETQRNKGNFPGRFSGRQFSNSRSEMNVSTLELGDSALYLCASSLLGVGAGNTIYFGEGSWLTVV.

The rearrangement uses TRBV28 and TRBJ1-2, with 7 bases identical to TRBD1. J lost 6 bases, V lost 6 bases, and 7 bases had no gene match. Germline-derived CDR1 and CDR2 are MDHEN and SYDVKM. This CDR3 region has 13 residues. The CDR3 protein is CASRWTGENGYTF. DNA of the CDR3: TGTGCCAGCAGATGGACAGGAGAAAATGGCTACACCTTC.

CDR3 sequence reads: CASSVLGGGNSPLHF. CDR3 DNA: TGTGCCAGCAGCGTACTAGGGGGCGGTAATTCACCCCTCCACTTT. V and J are TRBV2 and TRBJ1-6; 7 nucleotides line up with TRBD1. Germline trimming cut 6 bases from V and 6 bases from J; bases unmatched to any gene: 8. Per germline, CDR1 SNHLY and CDR2 FYNNEI. The CDR3 has 15 residues.